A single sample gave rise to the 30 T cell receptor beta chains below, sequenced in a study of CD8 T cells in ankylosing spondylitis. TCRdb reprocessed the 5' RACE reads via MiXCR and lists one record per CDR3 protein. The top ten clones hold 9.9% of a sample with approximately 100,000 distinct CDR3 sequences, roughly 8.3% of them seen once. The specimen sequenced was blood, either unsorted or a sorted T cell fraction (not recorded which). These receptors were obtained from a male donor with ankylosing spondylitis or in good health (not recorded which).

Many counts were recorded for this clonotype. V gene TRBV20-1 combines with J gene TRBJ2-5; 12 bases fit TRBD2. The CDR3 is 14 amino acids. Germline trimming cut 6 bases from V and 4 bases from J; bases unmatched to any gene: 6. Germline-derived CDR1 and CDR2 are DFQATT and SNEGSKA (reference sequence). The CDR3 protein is CSALTSGGRETQYF. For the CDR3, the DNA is TGCAGTGCCTTGACTAGCGGGGGTCGAGAGACCCAGTACTTC.

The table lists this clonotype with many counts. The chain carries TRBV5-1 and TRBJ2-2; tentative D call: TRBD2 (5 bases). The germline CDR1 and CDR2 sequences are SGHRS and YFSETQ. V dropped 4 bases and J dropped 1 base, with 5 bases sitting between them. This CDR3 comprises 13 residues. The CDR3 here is CASSRENTGELFF. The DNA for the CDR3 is TGCGCCAGCAGCCGGGAGAACACCGGGGAGCTGTTTTTT.

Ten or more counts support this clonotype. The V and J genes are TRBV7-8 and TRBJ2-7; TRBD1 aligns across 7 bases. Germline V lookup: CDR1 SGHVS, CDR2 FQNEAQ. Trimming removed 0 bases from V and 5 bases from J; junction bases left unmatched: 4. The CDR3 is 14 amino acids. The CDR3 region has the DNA TGTGCCAGCAGCTTAGCCAGGGGGTCCCACGAGCAGTACTTC. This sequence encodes CASSLARGSHEQYF.

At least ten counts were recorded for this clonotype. CDR3 loop: CASSQDVRGAASTDTQYF. For the CDR3, the DNA is TGCGCCAGCAGCCAAGACGTCAGGGGGGCAGCTAGCACAGATACGCAGTATTTT. The genes are TRBV4-1 and TRBJ2-3, with D possibly matching TRBD1 (7 bases). Germline lookup yields CDR1 MGHRA and CDR2 YSYEKL. V lost 0 bases, J lost 0 bases, and 16 bases lay in between. This CDR3 spans 18 amino acids.

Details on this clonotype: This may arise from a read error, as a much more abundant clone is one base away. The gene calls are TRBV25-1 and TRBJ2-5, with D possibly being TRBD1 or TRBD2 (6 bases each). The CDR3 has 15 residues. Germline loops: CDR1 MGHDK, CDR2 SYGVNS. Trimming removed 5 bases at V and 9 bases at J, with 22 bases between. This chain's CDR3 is CASSPLWDIWEAQYF. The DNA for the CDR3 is TGTGCCAGCAGTCCCCTGTGGGACATCTGGGAGGCCCAGTACTTC. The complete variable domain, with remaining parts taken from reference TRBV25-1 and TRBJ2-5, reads EADIYQTPRYLVIGTGKKITLECSQTMGHDKMYWYQQDPGMELHLIHYSYGVNSTEKGDLSSESTVSRIRTEHFPLTLESARPSHTSQYLCASSPLWDIWEAQYFGPGTRLLVL.

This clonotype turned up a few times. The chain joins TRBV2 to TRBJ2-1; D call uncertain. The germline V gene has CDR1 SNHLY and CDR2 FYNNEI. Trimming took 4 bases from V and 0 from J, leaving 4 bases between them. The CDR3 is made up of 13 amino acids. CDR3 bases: TGTGCCAGCAGTGGTGTCTCCTACAATGAGCAGTTCTTC. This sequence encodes CASSGVSYNEQFF. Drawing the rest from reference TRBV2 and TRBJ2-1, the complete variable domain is EPEVTQTPSHQVTQMGQEVILRCVPISNHLYFYWYRQILGQKVEFLVSFYNNEISEKSEIFDDQFSVERPDGSNFTLKIRSTKLEDSAMYFCASSGVSYNEQFFGPGTRLTVL.

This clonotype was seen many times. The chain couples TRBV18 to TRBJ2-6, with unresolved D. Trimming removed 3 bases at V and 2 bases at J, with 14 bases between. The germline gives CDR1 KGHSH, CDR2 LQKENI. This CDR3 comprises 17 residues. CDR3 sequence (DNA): TGTGCCAGCTCACCTACTCCCCCCATGCCTGGGGCCAACGTCCTGACTTTC. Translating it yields CASSPTPPMPGANVLTF. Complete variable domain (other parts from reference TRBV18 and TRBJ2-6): NAGVMQNPRHLVRRRGQEARLRCSPMKGHSHVYWYRQLPEEGLKFMVYLQKENIIDESGMPKERFSAEFPKEGPSILRIQQVVRGDSAAYFCASSPTPPMPGANVLTFGAGSRLTVL.

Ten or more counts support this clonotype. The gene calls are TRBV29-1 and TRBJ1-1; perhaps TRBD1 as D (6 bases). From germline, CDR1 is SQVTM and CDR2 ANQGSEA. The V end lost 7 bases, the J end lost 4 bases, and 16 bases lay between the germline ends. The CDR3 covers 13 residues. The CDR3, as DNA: TGCAGCGGGAGGCGGGGGCAGGCCACTGAAGCTTTCTTT. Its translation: CSGRRGQATEAFF. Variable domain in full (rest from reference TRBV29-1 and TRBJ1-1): SAVISQKPSRDICQRGTSLTIQCQVDSQVTMMFWYRQQPGQSLTLIATANQGSEATYESGFVIDKFPISRPNLTFSTLTVSNMSPEDSSIYLCSGRRGQATEAFFGQGTRLTVV.

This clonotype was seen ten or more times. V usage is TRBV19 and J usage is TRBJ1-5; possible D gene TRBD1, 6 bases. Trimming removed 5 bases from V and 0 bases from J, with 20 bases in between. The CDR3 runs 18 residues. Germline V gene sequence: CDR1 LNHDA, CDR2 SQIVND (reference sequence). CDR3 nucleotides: TGTGCCAGTAGTCCAGAGGACAGCCGATATAATAGCAATCAGCCCCAGCATTTT. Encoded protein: CASSPEDSRYNSNQPQHF.

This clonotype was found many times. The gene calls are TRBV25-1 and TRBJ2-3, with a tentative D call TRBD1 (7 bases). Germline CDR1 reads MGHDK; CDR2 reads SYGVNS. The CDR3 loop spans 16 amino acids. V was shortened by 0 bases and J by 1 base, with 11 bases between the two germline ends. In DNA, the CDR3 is TGTGCCAGCAGTGAATATGGCAGGGGGGGCACAGATACGCAGTATTTT. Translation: CASSEYGRGGTDTQYF.

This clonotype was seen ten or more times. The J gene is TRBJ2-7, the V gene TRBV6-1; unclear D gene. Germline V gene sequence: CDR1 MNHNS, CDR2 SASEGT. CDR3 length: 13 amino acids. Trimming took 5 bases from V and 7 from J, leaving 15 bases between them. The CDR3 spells CASSLYRLGEQYF. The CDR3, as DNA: TGTGCCAGCAGTCTCTACAGACTGGGGGAGCAGTACTTC.

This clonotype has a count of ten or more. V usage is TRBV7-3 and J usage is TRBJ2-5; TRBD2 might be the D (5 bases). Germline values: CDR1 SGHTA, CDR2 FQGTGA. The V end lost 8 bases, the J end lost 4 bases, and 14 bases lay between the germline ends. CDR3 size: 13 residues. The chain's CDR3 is CASAVRGRETQYF. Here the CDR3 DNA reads TGTGCCAGCGCCGTCCGGGGTAGAGAGACCCAGTACTTC.

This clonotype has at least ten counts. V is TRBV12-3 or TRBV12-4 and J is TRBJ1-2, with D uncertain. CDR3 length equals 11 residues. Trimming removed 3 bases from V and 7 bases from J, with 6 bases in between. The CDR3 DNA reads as TGTGCCAGCAGTTTCAAGGGTGGCTACACCTTC. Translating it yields CASSFKGGYTF.

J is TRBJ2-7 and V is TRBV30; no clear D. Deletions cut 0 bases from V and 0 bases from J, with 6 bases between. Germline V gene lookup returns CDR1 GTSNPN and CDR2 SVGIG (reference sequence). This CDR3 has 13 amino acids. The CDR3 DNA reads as TGTGCCTGGAGTGTTGAGAGCTCCTACGAGCAGTACTTC. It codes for CAWSVESSYEQYF. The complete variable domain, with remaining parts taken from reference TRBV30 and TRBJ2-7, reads SQTIHQWPATLVQPVGSPLSLECTVEGTSNPNLYWYRQAAGRGLQLLFYSVGIGQISSEVPQNLSASRPQDRQFILSSKKLLLSDSGFYLCAWSVESSYEQYFGPGTRLTVT.

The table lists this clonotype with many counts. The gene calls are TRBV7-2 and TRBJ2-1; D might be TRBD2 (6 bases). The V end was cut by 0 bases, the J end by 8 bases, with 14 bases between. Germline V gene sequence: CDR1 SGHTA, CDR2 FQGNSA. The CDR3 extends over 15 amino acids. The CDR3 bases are TGTGCCAGCAGCTTAGCTAGCGGAGGCGTCCATGAGCAGTTCTTC. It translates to CASSLASGGVHEQFF.

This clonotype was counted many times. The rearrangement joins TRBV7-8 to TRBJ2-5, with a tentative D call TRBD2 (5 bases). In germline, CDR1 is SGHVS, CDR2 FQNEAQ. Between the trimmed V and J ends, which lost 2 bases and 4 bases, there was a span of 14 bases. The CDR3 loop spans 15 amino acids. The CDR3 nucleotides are TGTGCCAGCAGCTTAAACGGGGTCCGGGCAGAGACCCAGTACTTC. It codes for CASSLNGVRAETQYF.

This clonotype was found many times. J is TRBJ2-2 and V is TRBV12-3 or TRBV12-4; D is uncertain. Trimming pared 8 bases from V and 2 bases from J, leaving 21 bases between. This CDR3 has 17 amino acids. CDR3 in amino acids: CASFEPRLLQNTGELFF. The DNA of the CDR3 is TGTGCCAGCTTTGAGCCGCGACTCCTCCAAAACACCGGGGAGCTGTTTTTT.

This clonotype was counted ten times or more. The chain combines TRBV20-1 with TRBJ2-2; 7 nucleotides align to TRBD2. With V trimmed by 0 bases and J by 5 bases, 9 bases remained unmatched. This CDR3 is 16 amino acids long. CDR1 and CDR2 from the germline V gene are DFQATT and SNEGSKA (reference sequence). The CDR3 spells CSARDPNGRYTGELFF. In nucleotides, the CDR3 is TGCAGTGCTAGAGATCCCAACGGGAGGTATACCGGGGAGCTGTTTTTT.

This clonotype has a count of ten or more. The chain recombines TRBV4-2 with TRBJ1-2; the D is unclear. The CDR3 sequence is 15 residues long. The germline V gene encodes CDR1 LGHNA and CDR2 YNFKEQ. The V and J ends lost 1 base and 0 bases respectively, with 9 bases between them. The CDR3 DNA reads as TGTGCCAGCAGCCAAGGTCCAACAGCTAACTATGGCTACACCTTC. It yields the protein CASSQGPTANYGYTF.

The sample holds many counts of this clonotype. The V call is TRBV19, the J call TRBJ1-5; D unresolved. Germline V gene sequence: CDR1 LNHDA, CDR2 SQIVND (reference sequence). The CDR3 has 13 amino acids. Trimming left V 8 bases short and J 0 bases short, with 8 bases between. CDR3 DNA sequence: TGTGCCAGTGCACCGGATAGCAATCAGCCCCAGCATTTT. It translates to CASAPDSNQPQHF.

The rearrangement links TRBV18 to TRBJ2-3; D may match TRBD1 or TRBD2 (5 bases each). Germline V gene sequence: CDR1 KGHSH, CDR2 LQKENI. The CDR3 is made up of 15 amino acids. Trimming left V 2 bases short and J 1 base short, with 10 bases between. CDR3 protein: CASSPARDRTDTQYF. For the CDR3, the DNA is TGTGCCAGCTCACCAGCAAGGGACCGCACAGATACGCAGTATTTT.

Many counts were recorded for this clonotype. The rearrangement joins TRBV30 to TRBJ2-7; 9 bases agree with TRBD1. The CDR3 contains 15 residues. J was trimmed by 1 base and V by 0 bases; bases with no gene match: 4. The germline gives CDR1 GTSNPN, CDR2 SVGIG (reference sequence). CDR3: CAWSVSDRGSYEQYF. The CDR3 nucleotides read TGTGCCTGGAGTGTTTCGGACAGGGGTTCCTACGAGCAGTACTTC. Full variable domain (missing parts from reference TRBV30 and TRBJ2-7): SQTIHQWPATLVQPVGSPLSLECTVEGTSNPNLYWYRQAAGRGLQLLFYSVGIGQISSEVPQNLSASRPQDRQFILSSKKLLLSDSGFYLCAWSVSDRGSYEQYFGPGTRLTVT.

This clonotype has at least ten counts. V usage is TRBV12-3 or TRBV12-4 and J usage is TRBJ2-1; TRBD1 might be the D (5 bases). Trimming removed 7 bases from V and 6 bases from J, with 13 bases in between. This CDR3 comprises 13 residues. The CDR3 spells CASNVDQGNEQFF. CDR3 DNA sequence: TGTGCCAGCAACGTGGACCAGGGCAATGAGCAGTTCTTC.

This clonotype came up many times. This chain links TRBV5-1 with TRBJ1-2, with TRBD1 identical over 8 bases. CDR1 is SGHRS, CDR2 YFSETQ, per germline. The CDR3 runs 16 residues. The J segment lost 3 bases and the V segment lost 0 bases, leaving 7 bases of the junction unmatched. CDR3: CASSLALTGEHYGYTF. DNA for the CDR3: TGCGCCAGCAGCTTGGCTCTGACAGGGGAGCACTATGGCTACACCTTC.

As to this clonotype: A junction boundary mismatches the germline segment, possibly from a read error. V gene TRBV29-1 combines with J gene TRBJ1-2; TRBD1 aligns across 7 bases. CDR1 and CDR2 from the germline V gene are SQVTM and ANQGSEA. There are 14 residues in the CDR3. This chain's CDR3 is CSAWSGTDNYGYTF. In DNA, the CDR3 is TGCAGCGCCTGGTCCGGGACAGACAACTATGGCTACACCTTT.

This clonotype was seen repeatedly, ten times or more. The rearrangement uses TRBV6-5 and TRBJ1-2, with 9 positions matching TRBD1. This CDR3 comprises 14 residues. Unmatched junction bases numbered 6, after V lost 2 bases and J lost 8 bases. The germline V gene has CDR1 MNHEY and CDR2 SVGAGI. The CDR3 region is CASSYETGGRGYTF. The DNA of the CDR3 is TGTGCCAGCAGTTACGAGACAGGGGGTCGAGGCTACACCTTC.

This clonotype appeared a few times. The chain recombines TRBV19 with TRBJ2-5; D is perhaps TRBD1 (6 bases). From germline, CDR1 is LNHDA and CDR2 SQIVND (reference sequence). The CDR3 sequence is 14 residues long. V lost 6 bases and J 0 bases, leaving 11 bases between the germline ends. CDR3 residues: CASRRTGNQETQYF. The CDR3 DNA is TGTGCCAGTAGGCGTACAGGGAACCAAGAGACCCAGTACTTC.

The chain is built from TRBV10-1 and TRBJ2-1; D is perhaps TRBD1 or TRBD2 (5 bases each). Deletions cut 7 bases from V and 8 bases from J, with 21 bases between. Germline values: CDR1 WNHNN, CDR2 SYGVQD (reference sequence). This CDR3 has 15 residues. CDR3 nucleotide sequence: TGCGCCAGCACCCAATTCGGGGCAGGGAGTTATGAGCAGTTCTTC. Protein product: CASTQFGAGSYEQFF.

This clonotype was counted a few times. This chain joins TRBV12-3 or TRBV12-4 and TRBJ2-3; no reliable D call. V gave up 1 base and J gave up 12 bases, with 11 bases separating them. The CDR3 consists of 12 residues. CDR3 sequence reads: CASSLEVGTQYF. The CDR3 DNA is TGTGCCAGCAGTTTAGAGGTGGGAACACAGTATTTT.

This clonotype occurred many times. In nucleotides, the CDR3 is TGTGCTAGTGGTTTGGTAGTCAACGTGGGCTCCTACAATGAGCAGTTCTTC. It translates to CASGLVVNVGSYNEQFF. The J gene is TRBJ2-1, the V gene TRBV12-5; D unresolved. Trimming took off 0 bases at V and 0 bases at J, with 12 bases between the two ends. CDR3 length: 17 residues. CDR1 is LGHNT, CDR2 FRNRAP, per germline.